Shown below are 14 T cell receptor beta chains from a single sample sequenced in a study of blood T cell repertoires in COVID-19. Using immunoSEQ multiplex PCR, the repertoire was profiled, and TCRdb retains in-frame clones only, with some absent. The table lists roughly 250,000 clones, 87% of them singletons. The specimen was PBMCs or T cells enriched from blood (not recorded which). Receptors were obtained from a woman aged 25 to 39 with acute COVID-19.

The chain couples TRBV24-1 to TRBJ1-5, with no clear D. There are 13 residues in the CDR3. V gave up 6 bases and J gave up 5 bases, with 10 bases separating them. CDR1 is KGHDR and CDR2 is SFDVKD in the germline V gene. The CDR3 nucleotides are TGTGCCACCAGTATGGACGGGGATCAGCCCCAGCATTTT. This codes for CATSMDGDQPQHF.

This clone was found once. This chain uses TRBV2 with TRBJ1-1; unclear D gene. Trimming removed 4 bases at V and 1 base at J, with 7 bases between. The germline V gene has CDR1 SNHLY and CDR2 FYNNEI. There are 13 residues in the CDR3. CDR3 DNA sequence: TGTGCCAGCAGTGTCGAGGGGAACACTGAAGCTTTCTTT. Translated: CASSVEGNTEAFF.

This clone has only a few counts. This sequence joins TRBV7-2 and TRBJ2-1, with D perhaps TRBD1 (6 bases). Germline V gene data show CDR1 as SGHTA and CDR2 as FQGNSA. The CDR3 runs 15 residues. V was pared by 7 bases and J by 7 bases, with 20 bases between. As DNA, the CDR3 is TGTGCCAGCAACCATCCTGGACAGTCGTCAAATGAGCAGTTCTTC. This gives the protein CASNHPGQSSNEQFF. The complete variable domain, with remaining parts taken from reference TRBV7-2 and TRBJ2-1, reads GAGVSQSPSNKVTEKGKDVELRCDPISGHTALYWYRQSLGQGLEFLIYFQGNSAPDKSGLPSDRFSAERTGGSVSTLTIQRTQQEDSAVYLCASNHPGQSSNEQFFGPGTRLTVL.

The CDR3 spells CASSENTGAQPQHF. In nucleotides, the CDR3 is TGTGCCAGCAGTGAAAATACAGGGGCTCAGCCCCAGCATTTT. The chain employs TRBV6-1 and TRBJ1-5, with 7 nucleotides matching TRBD1. The CDR3 sequence is 14 residues long. The V and J ends lost 2 bases and 6 bases, in that order; junction bases with no gene match: 4. CDR1 and CDR2 (germline): MNHNS, SASEGT.

The V call is TRBV21-1, the J call TRBJ1-2. TRBV21-1 is flagged as a pseudogene. The CDR3 spans 12 residues. CDR3 nucleotides: TGTGCCAGCAGCAAAGAGGAGAGGGGCTACACCTTC. Residues: CASSKEERGYTF.

This clone came up once. The rearrangement joins TRBV7-9 to TRBJ2-1; 8 bases align to TRBD2. CDR3 length: 17 residues. Germline V gene sequence: CDR1 SEHNR, CDR2 FQNEAQ (reference sequence). Trimming at V came to 5 bases and at J to 9 bases, leaving 18 bases not matched to a gene. The CDR3 sequence: CASSPTGGEAGSVEQFF. CDR3 sequence (DNA): TGTGCCAGCAGCCCAACGGGAGGGGAGGCAGGTTCAGTTGAGCAGTTCTTC.

The gene calls are TRBV12-2 and TRBJ2-5; TRBD2 is the table's D call, not checked against the DNA. TRBV12-2 is described as a pseudogene. CDR3 length: 19 amino acids. The DNA for the CDR3 is TGTGCAAGTCGCGCCGAACGAAATACTAGCGGGGGGCATTTTGCGACCCAGTACTTC. It yields the protein CASRAERNTSGGHFATQYF.

This clone was recorded once. V usage is TRBV18 and J usage is TRBJ1-2, with TRBD1 matching 9 bases. V shed 4 bases, J shed 6 bases, and the junction held 9 bases outside the gene matches. There are 15 residues in the CDR3. Germline V CDR1 and CDR2: KGHSH, LQKENI. This chain's CDR3 is CASSLRPWDRDGYTF. The CDR3, as DNA: TGTGCCAGCTCACTCCGCCCTTGGGACAGGGATGGCTACACCTTC.

The genes are TRBV7-9 and TRBJ1-3; 7 nucleotides agree with TRBD1. The CDR3 is 15 amino acids. Germline CDR1 SEHNR, CDR2 FQNEAQ (reference sequence). After removal of 5 bases from V and 4 bases from J, the junction contained 8 bases not matched to a gene. As DNA, the CDR3 is TGTGCCAGCAGCCCCCAGGGGGACAGCGGAAACACCATATATTTT. As protein: CASSPQGDSGNTIYF.

The chain carries TRBV2 and TRBJ1-6; a possible D gene is TRBD1 (6 bases). The germline V gene has CDR1 SNHLY and CDR2 FYNNEI. The V and J ends lost 2 bases and 9 bases respectively, with 14 bases between them. This CDR3 contains 15 residues. In DNA form, the CDR3 reads TGTGCCAGCAGTGAAACGCAGGGGTCAGCTTCACCCCTCCACTTT. Its translation is CASSETQGSASPLHF. Together with reference TRBV2 and TRBJ1-6, the CDR3 gives the full variable domain: EPEVTQTPSHQVTQMGQEVILRCVPISNHLYFYWYRQILGQKVEFLVSFYNNEISEKSEIFDDQFSVERPDGSNFTLKIRSTKLEDSAMYFCASSETQGSASPLHFGNGTRLTVT.

V gene TRBV7-6 combines with J gene TRBJ1-1; D is unclear. Germline V CDR1 and CDR2: SGHVS, FNYEAQ. CDR3 length equals 14 residues. V shed 2 bases and J shed 2 bases, with 9 bases lying between them. CDR3 DNA: TGTGCCAGCAGCTTATACAGATCCAACACTGAAGCTTTCTTT. It codes for CASSLYRSNTEAFF.

This chain links TRBV10-3 with TRBJ1-5, with D possibly TRBD1 on 6 matching bases. The V and J ends lost 5 bases and 4 bases respectively, with 9 bases between them. From germline, CDR1 is ENHRY and CDR2 SYGVKD. The CDR3 is made up of 13 amino acids. In nucleotides, the CDR3 is TGTGCCATCAGTCGGGACATAAATCAGCCCCAGCATTTT. Translating gives CAISRDINQPQHF.

This rearrangement joins TRBV29-1 to TRBJ2-5, with 13 bases lining up with TRBD2. CDR3 length: 15 residues. J was trimmed by 4 bases and V by 7 bases; bases with no gene match: 9. The germline CDR1 and CDR2 sequences are SQVTM and ANQGSEA. The CDR3 is CSAIGLAGALETQYF. The CDR3 DNA follows: TGCAGCGCAATCGGACTAGCGGGAGCGTTAGAGACCCAGTACTTC.

This clone has just a few counts. The V and J genes are TRBV10-3 and TRBJ1-1, with 8 bases lining up with TRBD1. The CDR3 has 17 residues. CDR1 is ENHRY and CDR2 is SYGVKD in the germline V gene. V lost 0 bases, J lost 4 bases, and 10 bases stayed unmatched. CDR3 sequence: CAISESGATGGGTEAFF. The CDR3 region has the DNA TGTGCCATCAGTGAGTCAGGTGCCACAGGGGGGGGCACTGAAGCTTTCTTT.